These T cell receptor beta chains were read from a single sample in a study of early T cells in non-severe SARS-CoV-2 infection. Each CDR3 protein gets one entry after TCRdb re-called the 5' RACE reads with MiXCR. This sample has roughly 57,000 distinct CDR3 sequences; around 12% occur once, and the top ten carry around 1.4%. Sequenced: whole blood. Receptor source: an adult who was a healthcare worker with PCR-confirmed SARS-CoV-2 infection or an uninfected control (not recorded which). The conserved cysteine and the conserved F or W are not part of the CDR3 here.

>TRBJ1-2|TRBV15
ATSREWAPSSGGYT
>TRBJ2-3|TRBV5-1
ASGDKLAGAGDTQY
>TRBJ2-2|TRBV12-3/TRBV12-4
ATRSRGPTGELF
>TRBJ2-3|TRBV7-2
ASNSGTGDFTSTDTQY
>TRBJ1-1|TRBV5-1
ASSLAAANTEAF
>TRBJ2-1|TRBV29-1
SGKRDRNNEQF
>TRBJ2-3|TRBV19
ATSGTGGTDTQY
>TRBJ2-1|TRBV20-1
RVAGYYNEQF
>TRBJ2-7|TRBV6-5
ASSYGYGSYEQY
>TRBJ1-2|TRBV29-1
SLGAEGYGYT
>TRBJ1-6|TRBV12-3/TRBV12-4
ASSRFRRQGWNSPLH
>TRBJ2-7|TRBV7-2
ASSLEDGRSYEQY
>TRBJ1-6|TRBV12-3/TRBV12-4
ASSFRQDNSPLH
>TRBJ1-4|TRBV30
AWSVGRDKLF
>TRBJ2-1|TRBV9
ASSNPSGGGDEQF
>TRBJ2-4|TRBV29-1
SVELEERNIQY
>TRBJ2-5|TRBV13
ASSLSAGVQETQY
>TRBJ2-1|TRBV4-3
ASSQGWQPQGAYNEQF
>TRBJ2-1|TRBV7-2
ASTAGTGAYNEQF
>TRBJ1-2|TRBV11-2
ASSLLYGYT
>TRBJ1-4|TRBV19
ASTSGSLTNEKLF
>TRBJ2-1|TRBV6-7
ASNLAGTHNEQF
>TRBJ1-2|TRBV29-1
SVVGSGYT
>TRBJ1-5|TRBV12-3/TRBV12-4
ASREGNQPQH
>TRBJ1-6|TRBV6-2/TRBV6-3
ASRAVAPPLH
>TRBJ2-2|TRBV24-1
ATSDPSANTGELF
>TRBJ2-4|TRBV2
ASSENPLTADRSKNIQY
>TRBJ2-1|TRBV20-1
SASDGRGNNEQF
>TRBJ2-5|TRBV19
ASSIRGFNRQETQY
>TRBJ2-3|TRBV7-2
ASSPPEGQGDRDTQY
>TRBJ2-5|TRBV20-1
SAEGVGTSGYQETQY
>TRBJ1-5|TRBV9
ASSVADNQPQH
>TRBJ2-7|TRBV20-1
SAPSAGGLREQY
>TRBJ2-3|TRBV5-1
ASSPLSGATQY
>TRBJ2-7|TRBV5-1
ASREMPGQGAEMGEQY
>TRBJ2-7|TRBV29-1
SVVGTSYEQY
>TRBJ1-6|TRBV5-6
ASSFGSDNSPLH
>TRBJ2-5|TRBV5-1
ASSYYGLAGDPQETQY
>TRBJ2-3|TRBV10-1
ASSDPLGDTQY
>TRBJ1-2|TRBV3-1
ASSQGGTDYGYT
>TRBJ2-7|TRBV20-1
SARAGTGGYEQY
>TRBJ2-7|TRBV13
ASSLAGQGDYEQY
>TRBJ1-2|TRBV4-3
ASSQVGSNYGYT
>TRBJ2-2|TRBV9
ASSVDQYTGELF
>TRBJ1-5|TRBV23-1
ASSHSTPGQGNQPQH